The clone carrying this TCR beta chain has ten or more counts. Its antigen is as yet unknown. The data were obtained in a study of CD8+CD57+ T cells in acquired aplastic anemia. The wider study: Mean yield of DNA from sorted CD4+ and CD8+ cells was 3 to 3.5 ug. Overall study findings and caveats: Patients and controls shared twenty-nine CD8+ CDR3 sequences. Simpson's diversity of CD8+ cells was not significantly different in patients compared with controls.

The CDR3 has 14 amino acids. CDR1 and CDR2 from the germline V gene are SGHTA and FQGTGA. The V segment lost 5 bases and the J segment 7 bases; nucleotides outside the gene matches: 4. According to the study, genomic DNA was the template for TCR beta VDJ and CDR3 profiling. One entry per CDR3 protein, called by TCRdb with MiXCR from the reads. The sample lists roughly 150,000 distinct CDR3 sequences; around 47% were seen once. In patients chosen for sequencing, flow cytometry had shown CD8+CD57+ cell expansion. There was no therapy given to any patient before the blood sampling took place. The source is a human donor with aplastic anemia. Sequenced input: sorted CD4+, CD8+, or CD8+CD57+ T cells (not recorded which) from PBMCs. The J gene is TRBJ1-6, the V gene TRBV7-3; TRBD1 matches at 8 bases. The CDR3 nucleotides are TGTGCCAGCAGCGAAGACAGGGGAAATTCACCCCTCCACTTT. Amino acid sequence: CASSEDRGNSPLHF.